The rows below give T cell receptor beta chains drawn from one sample of a study of CD8+ T cells in alopecia areata. Only in-frame clones appear in the TCRdb table, and some are missing; sequencing was by immunoSEQ multiplex PCR. The profile shows around 80,000 clones, 51% of them singletons. Sequencing input: NKG2D-high CD8+ T cells sorted from blood. The origin of the receptors is a human donor with alopecia areata. CDR3s include the opening cysteine and the closing phenylalanine or tryptophan. The order of the fields is V gene, J gene, CDR3 length, clone size, CDR3 protein. Not all rows give a size; the values are once, few, many and, for expanded clones, a class.

TRBV6-6	TRBJ1-5	15	once	CASGPAGDLNQPQHF
TRBV30	TRBJ2-1	14	.	CAWSPGSTYNEQFF
TRBV2	TRBJ2-1	13	.	CASMEGRGNEQFF
TRBV7-9	TRBJ2-7	12	.	CASSPTRDEQYF
TRBV27	TRBJ2-5	14	.	CASSSRENQETQYF
TRBV4-1	TRBJ2-7	15	.	CASSPSGLAGDEQYF
TRBV27	TRBJ2-1	18	.	CASSFRGLAGVLDNEQFF
TRBV7-9	TRBJ2-1	17	few	CASSGRTSGRIYNEQFF
TRBV29-1	TRBJ2-1	15	few	CSVEGGGRAVNEQFF
TRBV29-1	TRBJ1-2	12	.	CSVESGRSGYTF
TRBV28	TRBJ2-5	13	few	CASSFFTEETQYF
TRBV29-1	TRBJ2-7	14	few	CSALGLAGSYEQYF
TRBV29-1	TRBJ2-5	15	.	CSVEAYTQGRETQYF
TRBV30	TRBJ2-3	14	.	CASPSRDRVETQYF
TRBV2	TRBJ2-7	14	.	CASMGQAGGYEQYF
TRBV4-3	TRBJ2-7	15	.	CASSQDHAGSYEQYF
TRBV29-1	TRBJ1-2	10	few	CRDTDYGYTF
TRBV28	TRBJ2-3	18	.	CASSPLGLAGGSTDTQYF
TRBV29-1	TRBJ1-5	13	.	CSVPRLPNQPQHF
TRBV28	TRBJ1-3	14	.	CATSTGVGGNTIYF
TRBV28	TRBJ2-1	15	few	CASSIAGSSYNEQFF
TRBV27	TRBJ2-3	13	.	CASSLSGTDTQYF
TRBV29-1	TRBJ2-1	15	.	CSVVKSWDSYNEQFF
TRBV30	TRBJ2-2	11	.	CAGEGSGELFF
TRBV28	TRBJ2-1	14	.	CASSLLTSWNEQFF
TRBV7-9	TRBJ1-2	13	.	CASSSDTYYGYTF
TRBV29-1	TRBJ2-7	14	few	CSVSGLEDTYEQYF
TRBV23-1	TRBJ1-5	16	.	CASTSPIQGLNQPQHF
TRBV5-1	TRBJ2-1	18	.	CASSLSPWAGHSYNEQFF
TRBV5-6	TRBJ2-4	15	.	CASSPLREGENIQYF
TRBV2	TRBJ2-3	15	.	CASSARDRAIGTQYF
TRBV27	TRBJ1-2	16	.	CASAGGGTGSNYGYTF
TRBV19	TRBJ2-5	13	.	CASSPGVEETQYF
TRBV29-1	TRBJ2-7	14	once	CSVESGTGENEQYF
TRBV29-1	TRBJ2-7	16	.	CSVEGIQGVSSYEQYF
TRBV27	TRBJ2-7	13	.	CASRAGVTYEQYF
TRBV27	TRBJ2-3	13	.	CASSAGGFDTQYF
TRBV28	TRBJ2-6	14	.	CASRPESGANVLTF
TRBV7-8	TRBJ2-5	15	.	CASSLHEPPPGTQYF
TRBV28	TRBJ1-1	11	.	CASSFSTEAFF
TRBV4-1	TRBJ2-3	15	few	CASSQDLSELDTQYF
TRBV4-1	TRBJ2-7	14	.	CASSQDRGSYEQYF
TRBV14	TRBJ2-1	15	few	CASSQASTTYNEQFF
TRBV7-8	TRBJ1-3	15	few	CASSPGEGAPSTIYF
TRBV4-1	TRBJ2-1	12	few	CASSQDAIGQFF